The next 31 T cell receptor beta chains were all read from a single sample in a study of CD4 T cells in relation to SARS-CoV-2 and coronaviruses. Method: immunoSEQ multiplex PCR; TCRdb's copy keeps in-frame clones and lacks some. Here the sample spans some 68,000 clones, more than 80% being singletons. CD4+ T cells from unexposed donors were obtained before the COVID-19 pandemic (2011-2018). Specimen: naive CD4+ T cells from PBMCs. Subset indicated: naive CD4+ T cells isolated by negative enrichment. These receptors came from a human donor in good health.

Here the CDR3 DNA reads TGTGCCAGCAGCTTGACCGGGATCTCCTACGAGCAGTACTTC. It specifies CASSLTGISYEQYF. The rearrangement joins TRBV7-3 to TRBJ2-7; tentative D call: TRBD2 (5 bases). V dropped 3 bases and J dropped 0 bases, with 9 bases sitting between them. CDR1 SGHTA and CDR2 FQGTGA come from the germline V gene. CDR3 length: 14 amino acids.

J is TRBJ1-6 and V is TRBV10-1; D call uncertain. The CDR3 covers 14 residues. The germline V gene has CDR1 WNHNN and CDR2 SYGVQD (reference sequence). V was cut by 3 bases and J by 6 bases, with 9 bases left in between. This CDR3 is CASSDGRANSPLHF. The CDR3 nucleotides read TGCGCCAGCAGTGACGGCCGCGCTAATTCACCCCTCCACTTT.

CDR3 loop: CASSWTPGQNTEAFF. The CDR3 coding sequence is TGCGCCAGCAGCTGGACCCCGGGACAAAACACTGAAGCTTTCTTT. V and J are TRBV5-1 and TRBJ1-1, with D perhaps matching TRBD1 (6 bases). CDR1 is SGHRS, CDR2 YFSETQ, per germline. Trimming left V 3 bases short and J 2 bases short, with 14 bases between. This CDR3 spans 15 amino acids.

The chain links TRBV6-5 to TRBJ2-7; TRBD2 agrees at 9 bases. Trimming took 6 bases from V and 3 from J; bases not matched to a gene: 3. Germline V lookup: CDR1 MNHEY, CDR2 SVGAGI. This CDR3 contains 13 residues. This chain's CDR3 is CASRNSGGYEQYF. CDR3 DNA sequence: TGTGCCAGCAGAAATAGCGGGGGCTACGAGCAGTACTTC.

CDR3 sequence: CASSNRQGLNSPLHF. CDR3 nucleotides: TGTGCCAGCAGCAACCGACAGGGATTGAATTCACCCCTCCACTTT. J is TRBJ1-6 and V is TRBV11-3, with 7 bases fitting TRBD1. The CDR3 covers 15 residues. The junction had 8 bases not matched to a gene; V was cut back by 5 bases and J by 7 bases. CDR1 is SGHNT, CDR2 YENEEA, per germline.

This chain links TRBV11-3 with TRBJ2-3, with D maybe TRBD1 (6 bases). Between the trimmed V and J ends, which lost 1 base and 2 bases, there was a span of 7 bases. This CDR3 comprises 14 residues. CDR1 is SGHNT, CDR2 YENEEA, per germline. This chain's CDR3 is CASSLGGPTDTQYF. The CDR3 DNA is TGTGCCAGCAGCTTAGGGGGGCCCACAGATACGCAGTATTTT.

This chain links TRBV9 with TRBJ2-5, with TRBD1 matching 12 bases. Trimming cost V 3 bases and J 5 bases; bases outside gene matches: 5. The CDR3 is 15 residues long. Germline V gene sequence: CDR1 SGDLS, CDR2 YYNGEE. The CDR3 DNA is TGTGCCAGCAGCGGGGAGGGACAGGGGGCCGAGACCCAGTACTTC. It codes for CASSGEGQGAETQYF. Full variable domain (rest looked up from reference TRBV9 and TRBJ2-5): DSGVTQTPKHLITATGQRVTLRCSPRSGDLSVYWYQQSLDQGLQFLIQYYNGEERAKGNILERFSAQQFPDLHSELNLSSLELGDSALYFCASSGEGQGAETQYFGPGTRLLVL.

As to this clone: In the same sample, other DNA sequences code for this CDR3. This CDR3 reads CASSPGTNTGELFF. CDR3 in DNA: TGTGCCAGCAGCCCAGGAACGAACACCGGGGAGCTGTTTTTT. The chain uses TRBV9 and TRBJ2-2; D is ambiguous. The CDR3 totals 14 residues. CDR1 and CDR2 from the germline V gene are SGDLS and YYNGEE. V was cut by 4 bases and J by 0 bases, with 7 bases left in between.

This clone is a singleton in its sample. The CDR3 DNA is TGTGCCAGCATACTAGCGGGTGACTACGAGCAGTACTTC. This gives the protein CASILAGDYEQYF. J is TRBJ2-7 and V is TRBV6-5; 9 nucleotides match TRBD2. V was pared by 7 bases and J by 3 bases, with 4 bases of the junction left unmatched. Germline CDR1 is MNHEY and CDR2 is SVGAGI. The CDR3 runs to 13 residues.

This chain joins TRBV9 and TRBJ2-3, with unresolved D. The CDR3 sequence is 12 residues long. In germline, CDR1 is SGDLS, CDR2 YYNGEE. V was trimmed by 1 base and J by 4 bases, leaving 4 bases between them. CDR3 loop: CASSVYADTQYF. CDR3 bases: TGTGCCAGCAGCGTATACGCAGATACGCAGTATTTT.

J is TRBJ2-3 and V is TRBV7-3; 7 bases map to TRBD2. The V gene end was trimmed by 0 bases and the J gene end by 5 bases; junction bases not matched to a gene: 2. This CDR3 comprises 14 residues. CDR1 and CDR2 (germline): SGHTA, FQGTGA. The CDR3 loop reads CASSLTRGEDTQYF. The CDR3 DNA reads TGTGCCAGCAGCTTAACCCGGGGGGAAGATACGCAGTATTTT. The whole variable domain, filled in from reference TRBV7-3 and TRBJ2-3, reads GAGVSQTPSNKVTEKGKYVELRCDPISGHTALYWYRQSLGQGPEFLIYFQGTGAADDSGLPNDRFFAVRPEGSVSTLKIQRTERGDSAVYLCASSLTRGEDTQYFGPGTRLTVL.

The rearrangement joins TRBV6-6 to TRBJ2-1; TRBD2 matches 13 bases. V shed 5 bases and J 0 bases; nucleotides not matched to a gene: 7. The CDR3 contains 18 residues. The germline V gene encodes CDR1 MNHNY and CDR2 SVGAGI (reference sequence). CDR3 nucleotide sequence: TGTGCCAGCAGTCGCTGGACTAGCGGGGGCAGCTCCTACAATGAGCAGTTCTTC. Encoded protein: CASSRWTSGGSSYNEQFF.

The chain recombines TRBV18 with TRBJ1-3, with no clear D. The length of the CDR3 is 14 residues. Per the germline V gene, CDR1 is KGHSH and CDR2 is LQKENI. V shed 3 bases and J shed 8 bases, with 14 bases lying between them. CDR3 sequence: CASSPRTGGDTIYF. The CDR3 region has the DNA TGTGCCAGCTCACCGCGGACGGGTGGGGACACCATATATTTT.

The chain recombines TRBV21-1 with TRBJ1-4; TRBD1 reflects the table's D call only, with no check against the DNA. TRBV21-1 is described as a pseudogene. CDR3 length: 17 amino acids. CDR3 sequence (DNA): TGTGCCAGCAGCAAAGATCGGACAGGGGCGGCTAATGAAAAACTGTTTTTT. The encoded protein is CASSKDRTGAANEKLFF.

The chain couples TRBV6-1 to TRBJ1-1; 11 bases map to TRBD1. CDR1 MNHNS and CDR2 SASEGT come from the germline V gene. Germline trimming cut 2 bases from V and 1 base from J; bases unmatched to any gene: 6. This CDR3 has 17 amino acids. The CDR3 region is CASSEYGTGGWNTEAFF. The CDR3 DNA is TGTGCCAGCAGTGAATACGGGACAGGGGGATGGAACACTGAAGCTTTCTTT.

The V call is TRBV6-5, the J call TRBJ1-1, with D possibly matching TRBD1 (6 bases). The CDR3 has 15 residues. V lost 10 bases, J lost 1 base, and 19 bases lay in between. Germline V CDR1 and CDR2: MNHEY, SVGAGI. In DNA form, the CDR3 reads TGTGCCACAACCGGGGGGCGGGGACCGAACACTGAAGCTTTCTTT. Translating it yields CATTGGRGPNTEAFF.

The gene calls are TRBV6-7 and TRBJ1-2, with TRBD1 matching 8 bases. TRBV6-7 is annotated as an ORF whose role is uncertain. This CDR3 has 13 amino acids. V was pared by 9 bases and J by 4 bases, with 7 bases of the junction left unmatched. CDR3 sequence (DNA): TGTGCCAGGACAGGGGTGATACGCTATGGCTACACCTTC. Amino acid sequence: CARTGVIRYGYTF.

This rearrangement joins TRBV9 to TRBJ1-5, with D possibly being TRBD1 (5 bases). V lost 3 bases and J 7 bases, leaving 11 bases between the germline ends. The CDR3 has 13 residues. CDR1 is SGDLS and CDR2 is YYNGEE in the germline V gene. In nucleotides, the CDR3 is TGTGCCAGCAGCGAGGGGATGGGACAGCCCCAGCATTTT. Translating gives CASSEGMGQPQHF.

V is TRBV19 and J is TRBJ2-7, with 10 bases aligning to TRBD1. The J segment lost 5 bases and the V segment lost 5 bases, leaving 6 bases of the junction unmatched. Germline V lookup: CDR1 LNHDA, CDR2 SQIVND (reference sequence). This CDR3 is 14 amino acids long. CDR3 nucleotides: TGTGCCAGTAGTCCCCGACAGGGGGCTCACGAGCAGTACTTC. This encodes CASSPRQGAHEQYF.

The genes are TRBV7-2 and TRBJ2-7; no reliable D call. Trimming left V 5 bases short and J 3 bases short, with 17 bases between. Germline CDR1 SGHTA, CDR2 FQGNSA. This CDR3 comprises 15 residues. The DNA of the CDR3 is TGTGCCAGCAGCCCCCGGCCCACTACTCACTACGAGCAGTACTTC. Encoded protein: CASSPRPTTHYEQYF.

V gene TRBV7-3 combines with J gene TRBJ2-1; D is perhaps TRBD2 (6 bases). Trimming removed 2 bases at V and 6 bases at J, with 14 bases between. Germline CDR1 reads SGHTA; CDR2 reads FQGTGA. The CDR3 length is 15 residues. CDR3 DNA sequence: TGTGCCAGCAGCTTAGCGGGGCGGGGTTTCAATGAGCAGTTCTTC. This codes for CASSLAGRGFNEQFF. The full variable domain, its missing parts supplied by reference TRBV7-3 and TRBJ2-1, is GAGVSQTPSNKVTEKGKYVELRCDPISGHTALYWYRQSLGQGPEFLIYFQGTGAADDSGLPNDRFFAVRPEGSVSTLKIQRTERGDSAVYLCASSLAGRGFNEQFFGPGTRLTVL.

The chain has TRBV5-1 and TRBJ2-7, with D uncertain. The CDR3 totals 13 residues. V shed 2 bases and J shed 4 bases, with 10 bases lying between them. CDR1 and CDR2 from the germline V gene are SGHRS and YFSETQ. The CDR3 sequence: CASSLGPFYEQYF. CDR3 DNA: TGCGCCAGCAGCTTAGGGCCATTTTACGAGCAGTACTTC.

This clone was seen a handful of times. This rearrangement joins TRBV24-1 to TRBJ2-2; D call uncertain. The CDR3 runs to 11 residues. The V end lost 5 bases, the J end lost 7 bases, and 4 bases lay between the germline ends. Per germline, CDR1 KGHDR and CDR2 SFDVKD. The chain's CDR3 is CATSVGGELFF. In DNA, the CDR3 is TGTGCCACCAGTGTGGGCGGGGAGCTGTTTTTT.

The chain carries TRBV19 and TRBJ2-3, with a weak D call TRBD1 (5 bases). There are 14 residues in the CDR3. CDR1 and CDR2 (germline): LNHDA, SQIVND (reference sequence). V dropped 6 bases and J dropped 2 bases, with 12 bases sitting between them. The CDR3 coding sequence is TGTGCCAGTAGGCTTCGGACACCCACAGATACGCAGTATTTT. It codes for CASRLRTPTDTQYF.

The sample holds a few counts of this clone. J is TRBJ2-2 and V is TRBV7-9; TRBD1 agrees at 7 bases. The germline gives CDR1 SEHNR, CDR2 FQNEAQ (reference sequence). This CDR3 comprises 15 residues. V dropped 5 bases and J dropped 0; count of bases not matched to a gene: 3. In nucleotides, the CDR3 is TGTGCCAGCAGCAGTGGACAGGCGAACACCGGGGAGCTGTTTTTT. Translated: CASSSGQANTGELFF.

The J gene is TRBJ2-7, the V gene TRBV2, with a possible D match to TRBD2 (5 bases). Germline V gives CDR1 SNHLY, CDR2 FYNNEI. V was cut by 2 bases and J by 5 bases, with 13 bases left in between. The CDR3 totals 14 residues. The CDR3 reads CASSESGSLDEQYF. The DNA for the CDR3 is TGTGCCAGCAGTGAATCTGGGAGTTTGGACGAGCAGTACTTC. Together with reference TRBV2 and TRBJ2-7, the CDR3 gives the full variable domain: EPEVTQTPSHQVTQMGQEVILRCVPISNHLYFYWYRQILGQKVEFLVSFYNNEISEKSEIFDDQFSVERPDGSNFTLKIRSTKLEDSAMYFCASSESGSLDEQYFGPGTRLTVT.

The CDR3 here is CASSIRKSGALYNEQFF. CDR3 sequence (DNA): TGTGCCAGTAGTATTCGTAAGAGCGGGGCCCTTTACAATGAGCAGTTCTTC. J is TRBJ2-1 and V is TRBV19; 7 nucleotides agree with TRBD2. The CDR3 extends over 17 amino acids. The germline V gene has CDR1 LNHDA and CDR2 SQIVND (reference sequence). The V and J ends lost 3 bases and 4 bases, in that order; junction bases with no gene match: 12.

This clone was seen once. The chain joins TRBV7-9 to TRBJ2-7, with D uncertain. This CDR3 is built from 14 residues. V was shortened by 6 bases and J by 0 bases, with 12 bases between the two germline ends. The germline CDR1 and CDR2 sequences are SEHNR and FQNEAQ (reference sequence). The CDR3 region is CASSRDGSSYEQYF. For the CDR3, the DNA is TGTGCCAGCAGTCGCGACGGAAGCTCCTACGAGCAGTACTTC.

The chain employs TRBV4-1 and TRBJ2-5; D is possibly TRBD1 (6 bases). The germline gives CDR1 MGHRA, CDR2 YSYEKL. V shed 4 bases and J shed 5 bases, with 23 bases lying between them. The CDR3 is 17 amino acids. This chain's CDR3 is CASSLGASDPLGETQYF. The CDR3 DNA is TGCGCCAGCAGCCTGGGGGCGAGCGACCCCCTGGGGGAGACCCAGTACTTC.

The V gene is TRBV5-1, the J gene TRBJ2-5, with TRBD2 matching over 8 bases. This CDR3 spans 14 amino acids. Germline trimming cut 4 bases from V and 2 bases from J; bases unmatched to any gene: 4. The V gene's germline CDR1 is SGHRS and CDR2 YFSETQ. This CDR3 is CASSTGTSQETQYF. The CDR3 bases are TGCGCCAGCAGCACCGGGACTAGTCAAGAGACCCAGTACTTC.

This chain links TRBV10-3 with TRBJ2-3; a possible D gene is TRBD2 (5 bases). V lost 3 bases and J 8 bases, leaving 15 bases between the germline ends. Germline assignment: CDR1 ENHRY and CDR2 SYGVKD. This CDR3 spans 14 amino acids. The CDR3 sequence is CAISEWESGGTQYF. CDR3 DNA: TGTGCCATCAGTGAATGGGAATCAGGAGGTACGCAGTATTTT.